A single T cell receptor beta chain is shown here with its context. Its specificity is not known. The data were taken from a study of cytomegalovirus exposure and HLA in healthy donors. Study-wide results and caveats: A later analysis linked 15,000 to 20,000 TCR beta sequences to HLA alleles at 0.05 false discovery rate. The classifier reportedly diagnosed cytomegalovirus status with high specificity and sensitivity. In vitro checks showed that a few CMV-associated chains really do target CMV antigens. Most TCR beta V segments were productive about 90% or about 30% of the time in an earlier analysis.

The PCR employed 60 Vbeta primers together with 13 Jbeta primers. Sequenced by immunoSEQ multiplex PCR; TCRdb stores in-frame clones only, minus some. The repertoire holds approximately 120,000 clones, with 74% as singletons. The V and J ends lost 7 bases and 6 bases respectively, with 24 bases between them. Germline loops: CDR1 LNHDA, CDR2 SQIVND (reference sequence). The CDR3 consists of 16 residues. Sequenced sample: PBMCs. V is TRBV19 and J is TRBJ1-1; no firm D call. The receptor's source is a woman aged 45 to 65 in good health and CMV-seropositive. CDR3 sequence: CASINPRTSVVPEAFF. CDR3 sequence (DNA): TGTGCCAGTATTAACCCCCGGACTTCTGTCGTCCCTGAAGCTTTCTTT. The whole variable domain, remainder taken from reference TRBV19 and TRBJ1-1, is DGGITQSPKYLFRKEGQNVTLSCEQNLNHDAMYWYRQDPGQGLRLIYYSQIVNDFQKGDIAEGYSVSREKKESFPLTVTSAQKNPTAFYLCASINPRTSVVPEAFFGQGTRLTVV.